The rows below give T cell receptor beta chains drawn from one sample of a study of shared clonotypes between healthy human individuals. Assay used: immunoSEQ multiplex PCR; TCRdb lists only in-frame clones, some missing. Among under 750,000 clones, approximately 77% were seen once, and the ten largest hold around 1.8%. The sequencing input was memory CD4+ T cells sorted from blood. All receptors derive from a woman aged 25 to 39 in good health. The CDR3 runs from the conserved cysteine through the conserved F or W. The D gene is left open where the match is weak. The size field is filled for only some rows; it gives once, few, many or a size class.

v_call	clone_size	d_call	j_call	cdr3_nt	cdr3_aa
TRBV7-2	NA	NA	TRBJ2-1	TGTGCCAGCAGCTTGCGAGGTGAGCAGTTCTTC	CASSLRGEQFF
TRBV7-7	NA	NA	TRBJ2-3	TGTGCCAGCAGCTCGGACGGCGAGTCAGATACGCAGTATTTT	CASSSDGESDTQYF
TRBV2	NA	NA	TRBJ2-1	TGTGCCAGCAACTCGCAGGGATACAATGAGCAGTTCTTC	CASNSQGYNEQFF
TRBV6-1	NA	TRBD2	TRBJ2-1	TGTGCCAGCAGTACTAGCGGCCCCTACAATGAGCAGTTCTTC	CASSTSGPYNEQFF
TRBV13	NA	NA	TRBJ1-3	TGTGCCAGCCTCTCCCGCAGGGGAAACACCATATATTTT	CASLSRRGNTIYF
TRBV6-6	NA	NA	TRBJ1-1	TGTGCCAGCAGTTACTCGTTGGGGAACACTGAAGCTTTCTTT	CASSYSLGNTEAFF
TRBV20-1	NA	NA	TRBJ2-5	TGCAGTGCTAGTCGGGGGACCCAGTACTTC	CSASRGTQYF
TRBV19	NA	NA	TRBJ2-7	TGTGCCAGTAGTATAACCGGCGGAGGGGGCGCCTACGAGCAGTACTTC	CASSITGGGGAYEQYF
TRBV11-1	NA	NA	TRBJ2-3	TGTGCCAGCAGCTTAGATCAAGGGGACGCAGATACGCAGTATTTT	CASSLDQGDADTQYF
TRBV15	NA	TRBD1	TRBJ2-5	TGTGCCACCAGCAGAGGGGGGACAGGGGTGATAGGGACCCAGTACTTC	CATSRGGTGVIGTQYF
TRBV7-9	few	TRBD1	TRBJ2-7	TGTGCCAGCAGTTACAGGGGTGCCTACGAGCAGTACTTC	CASSYRGAYEQYF
TRBV5-1	NA	NA	TRBJ1-1	TGCGCCAGCAGCTTGGGGACAGTTAACACTGAAGCTTTCTTT	CASSLGTVNTEAFF
TRBV11-2	few	NA	TRBJ2-6	TGTGCCAGCAGCTTCTCTGGGGCCAACGTCCTGACTTTC	CASSFSGANVLTF
TRBV20-1	NA	TRBD2	TRBJ2-1	TGCAGCAGCAGGCTACTAGCGGAGCAGTTCTTC	CSSRLLAEQFF
TRBV5-1	NA	NA	TRBJ2-5	TGCGCCAGCAGCTTGACAGCCCGGGAGGAGACCCAGTACTTC	CASSLTAREETQYF
TRBV15	NA	TRBD2	TRBJ2-1	TGTGCCACCAGCAGATCAGCGGGAGGGCCCAATGAGCAGTTCTTC	CATSRSAGGPNEQFF
TRBV5-1	NA	NA	TRBJ2-7	TGCGCCAGCAGCTTCGGACATAACTACGAGCAGTACTTC	CASSFGHNYEQYF
TRBV5-4	NA	NA	TRBJ2-2	TGTGCCAGCAGCCGAACGCCCACCGGGGAGCTGTTTTTT	CASSRTPTGELFF
TRBV12-2	NA	NA	TRBJ2-6	TGTGCAAGTCGGGACAGCTCTGGGGCCAACGTCCTGACTTTC	CASRDSSGANVLTF
TRBV19	NA	NA	TRBJ2-7	TGTGCCAGTAGTACCACCGGGGCGTCCTACGAGCAGTACTTC	CASSTTGASYEQYF
TRBV10-2	NA	NA	TRBJ1-1	TGCGCCAGCACCGCGACGGTGAACACTGAAGCTTTCTTT	CASTATVNTEAFF
TRBV6-5	NA	NA	TRBJ1-1	TGTGCCAGCAGCCTAGGACAGAGGAACACTGAAGCTTTCTTT	CASSLGQRNTEAFF
TRBV18	once	TRBD1	TRBJ1-1	TGTGCCAGCTCACCACTGGGGACAGGGAGCATGGTGAACACTGAAGCTTTCTTT	CASSPLGTGSMVNTEAFF
TRBV6-5	NA	TRBD1	TRBJ2-7	TGTGCCAGCAGGCGGGACAGGGGGGCCTACGAGCAGTACTTC	CASRRDRGAYEQYF
TRBV19	NA	TRBD1	TRBJ2-2	TGTGCCATCCAAGACAGGGATGGGCCCGACACCGGGGAGCTGTTTTTT	CAIQDRDGPDTGELFF
TRBV28	NA	NA	TRBJ2-1	TGTGCCAGCAGTTTATCGCTCCCGGGGTACAATGAGCAGTTCTTC	CASSLSLPGYNEQFF
TRBV5-1	many	TRBD1	TRBJ1-1	TGCGCCAGCAGCTCCGGGACAGTCGGCACTGAAGCTTTCTTT	CASSSGTVGTEAFF
TRBV2	once	NA	TRBJ1-3	TGTGCCAGCAGTGCCTACAGAGTCTCCTCTGGAAACACCATATATTTT	CASSAYRVSSGNTIYF
TRBV2	few	TRBD1	TRBJ1-4	TGTGCCAGCAGACGGGACAGGGATGAAAAACTGTTTTTT	CASRRDRDEKLFF
TRBV2	NA	NA	TRBJ1-2	TGTGCCAGCAGTGAAAAGGGGCGCGGTGGCTACACCTTC	CASSEKGRGGYTF